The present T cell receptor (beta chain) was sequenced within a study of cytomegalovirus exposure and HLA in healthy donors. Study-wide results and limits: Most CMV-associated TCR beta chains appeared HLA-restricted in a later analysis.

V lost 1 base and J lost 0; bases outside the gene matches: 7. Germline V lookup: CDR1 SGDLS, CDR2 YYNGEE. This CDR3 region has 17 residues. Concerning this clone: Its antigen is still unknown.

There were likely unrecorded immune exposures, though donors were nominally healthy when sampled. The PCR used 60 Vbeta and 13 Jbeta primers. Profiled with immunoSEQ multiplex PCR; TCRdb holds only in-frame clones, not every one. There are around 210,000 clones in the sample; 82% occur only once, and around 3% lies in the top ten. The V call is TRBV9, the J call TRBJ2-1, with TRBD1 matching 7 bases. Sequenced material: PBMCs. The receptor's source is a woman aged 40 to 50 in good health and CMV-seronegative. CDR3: CASSVQGVSISYNEQFF. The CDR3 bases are TGTGCCAGCAGCGTACAGGGGGTCTCTATCTCCTACAATGAGCAGTTCTTC.